The rows below give T cell receptor beta chains drawn from one sample of a study of immune evolution from preneoplasia to lung adenocarcinoma. Using immunoSEQ multiplex PCR, the repertoire was profiled, and TCRdb retains in-frame clones only, with some absent. The top ten hold just over 2% of the sample, which has approximately 4,900 clones, 88% seen once. The specimen sequenced was FFPE atypical adenomatous hyperplasia tissue from the lung. These receptors originate from a person aged 65 to 85 with lung adenocarcinoma. CDR3s include the opening cysteine and the closing phenylalanine or tryptophan. A D gene is named only where the DNA matches it firmly. The size field is filled for only some rows; it gives once, few, many or a size class.

TRBJ2-2 - TRBV20-1 10 - TGCAGTGCACAGGGCGGGGAGCTGTTTTTT CSAQGGELFF
TRBJ1-2 - TRBV6-1 14 - TGTGCCAGCAGTGACATAGAGAACCTCTATGGCTACACCTTC CASSDIENLYGYTF
TRBJ2-3 once TRBV27 15 TRBD2 TGTGCCAGCAGTTTAACTAGCGGACCCACAGATACGCAGTATTTT CASSLTSGPTDTQYF
TRBJ2-2 - TRBV6-5 15 TRBD1 TGTGCCAGCAGTTTGGACAGGGTCGAGGCCGGGGAGCTGTTTTTT CASSLDRVEAGELFF
TRBJ2-7 - TRBV7-9 13 - TGTGCCAGCAGCTTACATATTATTGGAGGGCAGTACTTC CASSLHIIGGQYF
TRBJ1-2 - TRBV28 14 - TGTGCCAGCATACCCGGGGGGGCGCGCTATGGCTACACCTTC CASIPGGARYGYTF
TRBJ2-3 - TRBV19 13 - TGTGCCAGTAGTATAAGCAGGGGAGATACGCAGTATTTT CASSISRGDTQYF
TRBJ1-2 - TRBV5-8 13 - TGTGCCAGCAGCTTCCGAAATTCGGGTGGCTACACCTTC CASSFRNSGGYTF
TRBJ2-7 - TRBV11-2 14 - TGTGCCAGCAGCCTGGAGGACGGAATCTACGAGCAGTACTTC CASSLEDGIYEQYF
TRBJ1-2 - TRBV30 13 TRBD1 TGTGCCTGGAGTCGACAGGGAATCTATGGCTACACCTTC CAWSRQGIYGYTF
TRBJ2-1 - TRBV5-1 12 - TGCGCCAGCAGCGTCCTCGATACTGAGCAGTTCTTC CASSVLDTEQFF
TRBJ2-3 - TRBV15 17 TRBD2 TGTGCCACCAGCAGAGAACTAGCGGGAGATCTCACAGATACGCAGTATTTT CATSRELAGDLTDTQYF
TRBJ1-1 - TRBV7-9 13 - TGTGCCAGCAGCTTATACCCTAACACTGAAGCTTTCTTT CASSLYPNTEAFF
TRBJ2-5 - TRBV11-2 15 TRBD1 TGTGCCAGCAGCCGGGACAGGGTGGAGTCGGAGACCCAGTACTTC CASSRDRVESETQYF
TRBJ1-1 few TRBV11-3 13 - TGTGCCAGCAGCCATGAGGCGAGCACTGAAGCTTTCTTT CASSHEASTEAFF
TRBJ2-7 - TRBV6-5 12 - TGTGCCACCCGATCGGGTCCCTACGAGCAGTACTTC CATRSGPYEQYF
TRBJ1-5 - TRBV19 15 - TGTGCCAGTAGTCCTACCGGGACACAAAATCAGCCCCAGCATTTT CASSPTGTQNQPQHF
TRBJ2-2 - TRBV19 14 - TGTGCCAGTAGTCCAACAGGGTCTGCCGGGGAGCTGTTTTTT CASSPTGSAGELFF
TRBJ1-1 large TRBV7-7 13 - TGTGCTAGCAGCTTAGCAGAGAACACTGAAGCTTTCTTT CASSLAENTEAFF
TRBJ2-2 - TRBV25-1 16 - TGTGCCAGCAGCGCCCCGGCCAGGGTCAGCACCGGGGAGCTGTTTTTT CASSAPARVSTGELFF
TRBJ2-3 - TRBV4-2 18 TRBD2 TGTGCCAGCAGCCAAAGGGCTAGCGGGGGCCCTAGCACAGATACGCAGTATTTT CASSQRASGGPSTDTQYF
TRBJ1-1 - TRBV4-2 15 - TGTGCCAGCAGCCCTAAAATACAGGGGAACACTGAAGCTTTCTTT CASSPKIQGNTEAFF
TRBJ1-2 - TRBV18 14 - TGTGCCAGCTCACCACAGGGGGCTAACTATGGCTACACCTTC CASSPQGANYGYTF
TRBJ2-1 - TRBV9 13 - TGTGCCAGCGGGGACCGCCCGGACAATGAGCAGTTCTTC CASGDRPDNEQFF
TRBJ2-7 - TRBV23-1 13 - TGCGCCAGCAGTCGGGGGACCCACTACGAGCAGTACTTC CASSRGTHYEQYF
TRBJ2-3 - TRBV29-1 13 - TGCAGCGTTCGGGACTTCCTCACAGATACGCAGTATTTT CSVRDFLTDTQYF
TRBJ2-5 - TRBV10-3 16 TRBD2 TGTGCCATCAGCCGGATATTAGCGGGAGGGCAAGAGACCCAGTACTTC CAISRILAGGQETQYF
TRBJ1-4 once TRBV27 17 - TGTGCCAGCAGTGTTGGATGGGATATGGCGCCTAATGAAAAACTGTTTTTT CASSVGWDMAPNEKLFF
TRBJ1-2 once TRBV19 16 - TGTGCCAGTAGTATACTCGGAGCCATGGGGGACTATGGCTACACCTTC CASSILGAMGDYGYTF
TRBJ1-4 - TRBV5-6 15 - TGTGCCAGCAGCTCCGGATCAGGACCTAATGAAAAACTGTTTTTT CASSSGSGPNEKLFF
TRBJ2-2 few TRBV6-5 15 - TGTGCCAGCAGTTACGGACAGCCGAACACCGGGGAGCTGTTTTTT CASSYGQPNTGELFF
TRBJ2-2 - TRBV12-5 15 TRBD1 TGTGCTAAGGCCCGGGACAGGGGGCGGAGCGGGGAGCTGTTTTTT CAKARDRGRSGELFF